The 24 T cell receptor beta chains given below trace back to one sample, sequenced in a study of glioma-infiltrating T cells. Using RNA template, CDR3s of TCR alpha and beta were amplified with iRepertoire arm-PCR. MiXCR was run by TCRdb on the multiplex PCR reads, yielding one entry per CDR3 protein. The sample lists under 200,000 distinct CDR3 sequences, around 40% occurring once. The specimen sequenced was glioma tissue, nonneoplastic brain tissue, or PBMCs (not recorded which). These receptors all come from a human donor with low-grade glioma or glioblastoma, undergoing nonglioma brain surgery, or in good health (not recorded which).

This chain joins TRBV28 and TRBJ1-5; 7 bases align to TRBD1. V lost 2 bases, J lost 8 bases, and 9 bases stayed unmatched. CDR3 length equals 15 residues. Germline lookup yields CDR1 MDHEN and CDR2 SYDVKM. CDR3 nucleotides: TGTGCCAGCAGTTTAGCAGGGGGTGATGATGAGCCCCAGCATTTT. It is translated as CASSLAGGDDEPQHF.

The sample holds many counts of this clonotype. The genes are TRBV2 and TRBJ1-1; no definite D call. Per the germline V gene, CDR1 is SNHLY and CDR2 is FYNNEI. This CDR3 is built from 13 residues. CDR3 sequence: CAGGEEMNTEAFF. CDR3 bases: TGTGCTGGCGGAGAGGAAATGAACACTGAAGCTTTCTTT.

The sample holds many counts of this clonotype. V and J are TRBV5-4 and TRBJ2-7, with D possibly TRBD1 on 6 matching bases. Germline CDR1 reads SGHNT; CDR2 reads YYREEE (reference sequence). The CDR3 has 14 residues. The V end was cut by 4 bases, the J end by 0 bases, with 11 bases between. The DNA for the CDR3 is TGTGCCAGCAGCATGACAGGAAGCTCCTACGAGCAGTACTTC. Its translation is CASSMTGSSYEQYF.

This clonotype was observed at least ten times. This chain connects TRBV28 to TRBJ1-5; 7 nucleotides agree with TRBD1. The germline V gene has CDR1 MDHEN and CDR2 SYDVKM. CDR3 size: 14 residues. Germline trimming cut 1 base from V and 8 bases from J; bases unmatched to any gene: 5. CDR3 nucleotide sequence: TGTGCCAGCAGTTTATCTACAGGGGTAAAGCCCCAGCATTTT. Amino acid sequence: CASSLSTGVKPQHF.

About this clonotype: A much more abundant neighbour one base away suggests this may be a read error. The chain links TRBV15 to TRBJ2-7, with 9 bases aligning to TRBD2. J lost 7 bases, V lost 5 bases, and 9 bases had no gene match. The CDR3 extends over 14 amino acids. The germline V gene has CDR1 LNHNV and CDR2 YYDKDF (reference sequence). CDR3 DNA sequence: TGTGCCACCAGCCCGCAGCGGGAGGTCGTGGAGCAGTACTTC. Encoded protein: CATSPQREVVEQYF.

This clonotype was observed many times. This rearrangement joins TRBV7-2 to TRBJ2-7; 9 bases are shared with TRBD1. This CDR3 is built from 14 residues. V shed 5 bases and J 2 bases; nucleotides not matched to a gene: 4. The V gene's germline CDR1 is SGHTA and CDR2 FQGNSA. For the CDR3, the DNA is TGTGCCAGCAGCCGGGGACAGGGTCCCTACGAGCAGTACTTC. Encoded protein: CASSRGQGPYEQYF. Together with reference TRBV7-2 and TRBJ2-7, the CDR3 gives the full variable domain: GAGVSQSPSNKVTEKGKDVELRCDPISGHTALYWYRQSLGQGLEFLIYFQGNSAPDKSGLPSDRFSAERTGGSVSTLTIQRTQQEDSAVYLCASSRGQGPYEQYFGPGTRLTVT.

About this clonotype: At one boundary the junction diverges from the germline segment, which might be a read error. The chain couples TRBV2 to TRBJ1-3; tentative D call: TRBD1 (6 bases). This CDR3 is built from 14 residues. Per germline, CDR1 SNHLY and CDR2 FYNNEI. Here the CDR3 reads CASGDTRSGNSIYF. The DNA of the CDR3 is TGTGCCAGCGGGGACACCCGCTCTGGAAACAGCATATATTTT.

This clonotype was found many times. The genes are TRBV27 and TRBJ2-1, with D tentatively TRBD1 or TRBD2 (6 bases each). V dropped 2 bases and J dropped 8 bases, with 13 bases sitting between them. The germline CDR1 and CDR2 sequences are MNHEY and SMNVEV (reference sequence). This CDR3 contains 14 residues. As DNA, the CDR3 is TGTGCCAGCAGTTTAAGGTCGGGGGCGGATGAGCAGTTCTTC. As protein: CASSLRSGADEQFF.

This clonotype has only a few counts. The gene calls are TRBV10-3 and TRBJ2-1, with D unresolved. The V gene lost 8 bases and the J gene lost 8 bases, with 10 bases spanning the gap. The CDR3 is 11 residues long. Germline V gene data show CDR1 as ENHRY and CDR2 as SYGVKD. Here the CDR3 reads CAIASPHEQFF. The CDR3 nucleotides are TGTGCCATCGCCTCCCCTCATGAGCAGTTCTTC.

At least ten counts were recorded for this clonotype. V gene TRBV27 combines with J gene TRBJ1-2; D remains unclear. V was pared by 0 bases and J by 6 bases, with 11 bases between. The CDR3 sequence is 14 residues long. CDR1 is MNHEY, CDR2 SMNVEV, per germline (reference sequence). The CDR3 DNA is TGTGCCAGCAGTTTATCGGGCAAGAAGGATGGCTACACCTTC. Translated, it gives CASSLSGKKDGYTF.

This chain joins TRBV18 and TRBJ1-6; perhaps TRBD1 as D (5 bases). Germline assignment: CDR1 KGHSH and CDR2 LQKENI. CDR3 size: 18 residues. V lost 3 bases to trimming and J lost 4 bases, with 19 bases between them. CDR3 nucleotides: TGTGCCAGCTCACCTGTCAGTCTGTACAGGACATATAATTCACCCCTCCACTTT. Amino acids: CASSPVSLYRTYNSPLHF.

Concerning this clonotype: A much larger clone lies one base from this, so it may be a read error. J is TRBJ1-1 and V is TRBV5-4, with D tentatively TRBD1 (5 bases). The CDR3 extends over 15 amino acids. Between the trimmed V and J ends, which lost 4 bases and 4 bases, there was a span of 17 bases. The germline gives CDR1 SGHNT, CDR2 YYREEE (reference sequence). The CDR3 coding sequence is TGTGCCAGCAGCGCCAATCAGGGTTCTTTCACTGAAGCTTTCTTT. Translation: CASSANQGSFTEAFF.

To note about this clonotype: A much larger clone is a single base away; this may be a read error. V usage is TRBV3-1 and J usage is TRBJ1-5; a weak D match, TRBD1 (5 bases). Per germline, CDR1 LGHDT and CDR2 YNNKEL (reference sequence). There are 15 residues in the CDR3. The CDR3 spells CDSSQDGGLNQPQHF. The CDR3 coding sequence is TGTGACAGCAGCCAAGATGGGGGTTTAAATCAGCCCCAGCATTTT.

This chain uses TRBV2 with TRBJ2-1, with D possibly TRBD2 on 5 matching bases. CDR3 length: 13 amino acids. Trimming pared 0 bases from V and 10 bases from J, leaving 10 bases between. The V gene's germline CDR1 is SNHLY and CDR2 FYNNEI. CDR3 nucleotides: TGTGCCAGCAGTGAAGCGCGGGTCGCCGAGCAGTTCTTC. It translates to CASSEARVAEQFF.

The rearrangement links TRBV6-5 to TRBJ2-6; TRBD1 might be the D (5 bases). Germline V gene lookup returns CDR1 MNHEY and CDR2 SVGAGI. This CDR3 spans 16 amino acids. The V end lost 2 bases, the J end lost 14 bases, and 22 bases lay between the germline ends. The CDR3: CASSYVARSGANFLTF. CDR3 sequence (DNA): TGTGCCAGCAGTTACGTTGCGCGCTCTGGGGCCAATTTCCTGACTTTC.

This clonotype was seen ten or more times. The V and J genes are TRBV27 and TRBJ2-3; 7 bases fit TRBD1. Germline CDR1 reads MNHEY; CDR2 reads SMNVEV (reference sequence). With V trimmed by 7 bases and J by 1 base, 8 bases remained unmatched. The CDR3 length is 15 residues. CDR3 bases: TGTGCCAGCACGCATTCTAGGGGGCGCACAGATACGCAGTATTTT. It yields the protein CASTHSRGRTDTQYF.

As concerns this clonotype: Germline and junction disagree at one end, which may indicate a read error. The genes are TRBV19 and TRBJ2-2; TRBD2 aligns across 10 bases. Germline V gene sequence: CDR1 LNHDA, CDR2 SQIVND (reference sequence). The CDR3 consists of 16 residues. This CDR3 is CSSKTSGITIPGELFF. The CDR3 DNA is TGTTCCAGTAAAACTAGCGGGATTACCATCCCCGGGGAGCTGTTTTTT.

As to this clonotype: A junction boundary mismatches the germline segment, possibly from a read error. The gene calls are TRBV15 and TRBJ1-5, with no clear D. The CDR3 totals 14 residues. Germline V gene sequence: CDR1 LNHNV, CDR2 YYDKDF (reference sequence). The CDR3 is CATSTVAGYHPQHF. The CDR3 DNA reads as TGTGCCACCAGCACCGTGGCGGGTTATCACCCCCAGCATTTT.

This clonotype has ten or more counts. V is TRBV27 and J is TRBJ1-1; D perhaps matches TRBD1 (6 bases). V lost 3 bases and J lost 3, with 8 bases in between. The length of the CDR3 is 13 residues. The germline V gene encodes CDR1 MNHEY and CDR2 SMNVEV (reference sequence). The CDR3 DNA is TGTGCCAGCAGTTTTGACAGGTACACTGAAGCTTTCTTT. It yields the protein CASSFDRYTEAFF.

A note on this clonotype: A much larger clone differs by one base, so this may be a read error. The chain combines TRBV20-1 with TRBJ2-7; D possibly corresponds to TRBD2 (6 bases). V shed 0 bases and J shed 5 bases, with 17 bases lying between them. CDR1 DFQATT and CDR2 SNEGSKA come from the germline V gene (reference sequence). The CDR3 contains 15 residues. The chain's CDR3 is CSARDFGLGLHEQYF. The CDR3 DNA is TGCAGTGCTAGAGATTTCGGGTTGGGACTCCACGAGCAGTACTTC.

As for this clonotype: Being one base from a much bigger clone, this may be a read error. The J gene is TRBJ2-1, the V gene TRBV20-1; D not resolved. The length of the CDR3 is 14 residues. The V end lost 0 bases, the J end lost 10 bases, and 16 bases lay between the germline ends. The germline CDR1 and CDR2 sequences are DFQATT and SNEGSKA (reference sequence). The CDR3 region is CSARELRASYEQFF. The CDR3 DNA is TGCAGTGCTAGAGAACTGAGAGCATCCTACGAGCAGTTCTTC.

The chain has TRBV11-1 and TRBJ2-2; possibly TRBD2 for D (6 bases). Germline V gene lookup returns CDR1 SGHAT and CDR2 FQDESV (reference sequence). V lost 2 bases to trimming and J lost 4 bases, with 14 bases between them. This CDR3 contains 16 residues. CDR3 in DNA: TGTGCCAGCAGCTTACTTAGCGGCCTGATCACCGGGGAGCTGTTTTTT. Encoded protein: CASSLLSGLITGELFF.

The genes are TRBV10-3 and TRBJ1-1, with TRBD1 matching over 9 bases. This CDR3 has 15 residues. Trimming at V came to 10 bases and at J to 0 bases, leaving 9 bases not matched to a gene. From germline, CDR1 is ENHRY and CDR2 SYGVKD. The DNA of the CDR3 is TGTGCCACCAAACTACAGGGGGCCCTGAACACTGAAGCTTTCTTT. This codes for CATKLQGALNTEAFF.

Of note for this clonotype: A read error is possible here, since a much larger clone lies one base away. J is TRBJ2-1 and V is TRBV28, with 8 nucleotides matching TRBD2. The CDR3 has 14 residues. J was trimmed by 8 bases and V by 3 bases; bases with no gene match: 6. The germline V gene has CDR1 MDHEN and CDR2 SYDVKM. Here the CDR3 reads CASSFFGTRYEQFF. The DNA for the CDR3 is TGTGCCAGCAGTTTTTTTGGGACTAGATATGAGCAGTTCTTC.